The 14 T cell receptor beta chains in this list originate from one sample, sequenced in a study of cytomegalovirus exposure and HLA in healthy donors. Primers: 60 Vbeta forward and 13 Jbeta reverse. The protocol was immunoSEQ multiplex PCR, while the TCRdb copy is restricted to in-frame clones and leaves out a portion. Here the sample spans around 300,000 clones, 84% being singletons. What was sequenced was PBMCs. These receptors originate from a middle-aged woman in good health and CMV-seropositive.

This chain uses TRBV18 with TRBJ2-1, with a possible D match to TRBD1 (5 bases). The length of the CDR3 is 15 residues. Germline CDR1 reads KGHSH; CDR2 reads LQKENI. Trimming shortened V by 5 bases and J by 0 bases, and 11 bases separated the two germline ends. The CDR3: CASSKDRFSYNEQFF. CDR3 DNA sequence: TGTGCCAGCTCAAAAGACAGATTCTCCTACAATGAGCAGTTCTTC.

This chain links TRBV7-6 with TRBJ2-7, with D perhaps matching TRBD2 (5 bases). The V end lost 1 base, the J end lost 2 bases, and 12 bases lay between the germline ends. CDR3 length equals 15 residues. Germline CDR1 SGHVS, CDR2 FNYEAQ. The CDR3 nucleotides are TGTGCCAGCAGCTTAGAACCAGCGGAACCCTACGAGCAGTACTTC. It codes for CASSLEPAEPYEQYF.

The V gene is TRBV4-2, the J gene TRBJ1-4; no clear D. Germline-derived CDR1 and CDR2 are LGHNA and YNFKEQ. CDR3 length: 16 amino acids. V lost 1 base to trimming and J lost 8 bases, with 17 bases between them. The CDR3 DNA reads as TGTGCCAGCAGCCAAGGTTACAAAACCAGAGGCGAAAAACTGTTTTTT. Its protein product is CASSQGYKTRGEKLFF.

This clone was detected once. The sample carries other DNA sequences with the same CDR3. The CDR3 region has the DNA TGTGCCAGCAGCTCGGGACTAGCGGGAAATGAGCAGTTCTTC. This sequence encodes CASSSGLAGNEQFF. The V and J genes are TRBV11-3 and TRBJ2-1; 13 bases are shared with TRBD2. The CDR3 runs to 14 residues. Trimming cost V 4 bases and J 7 bases; bases outside gene matches: 1. Per germline, CDR1 SGHNT and CDR2 YENEEA.

The rearrangement uses TRBV30 and TRBJ1-6, with TRBD1 as a possible D gene (5 bases). V was cut by 8 bases and J by 6 bases, with 11 bases left in between. Germline CDR1 is GTSNPN and CDR2 is SVGIG (reference sequence). The length of the CDR3 is 12 residues. In DNA, the CDR3 is TGTGCCCGGGGGTGGCTTAATTCACCCCTCCACTTT. It codes for CARGWLNSPLHF.

The sample holds one count of this clone. The rearrangement uses TRBV18 and TRBJ2-1, with 8 bases that match TRBD2. This CDR3 spans 21 amino acids. CDR1 is KGHSH and CDR2 is LQKENI in the germline V gene. With 3 bases clipped from V and 0 bases from J, the junction kept 19 bases outside the gene matches. CDR3 bases: TGTGCCAGCTCACCCCAGGTTTCAGGGCTAGCGGGTAGGAGCTCCTACAATGAGCAGTTCTTC. It is translated as CASSPQVSGLAGRSSYNEQFF.

The chain joins TRBV5-6 to TRBJ1-1; D unclear. This CDR3 region has 14 residues. Trimming took 2 bases from V and 2 from J, leaving 10 bases between them. Germline CDR1 SGHDT, CDR2 YYEEEE. This CDR3 reads CASSFPTVNTEAFF. The CDR3 DNA reads TGTGCCAGCAGCTTTCCAACAGTTAACACTGAAGCTTTCTTT.

The chain joins TRBV28 to TRBJ2-6; TRBD2 matches 9 bases. The trim removed 6 bases at V and 0 bases at J, leaving 6 bases unmatched. The CDR3 is made up of 17 amino acids. CDR1 MDHEN and CDR2 SYDVKM come from the germline V gene. The CDR3 here is CASSPTSGNSGANVLTF. CDR3 DNA: TGTGCCAGCAGCCCGACTAGCGGAAACTCTGGGGCCAACGTCCTGACTTTC.

This clone was observed a handful of times. V usage is TRBV11-2 and J usage is TRBJ2-7, with D possibly matching TRBD2 (5 bases). CDR3 length: 12 amino acids. Germline V gene data show CDR1 as SGHAT and CDR2 as FQNNGV. Trimming shortened V by 4 bases and J by 4 bases, and 8 bases separated the two germline ends. The CDR3 loop reads CASSSEVYEQYF. The CDR3 DNA reads TGTGCCAGCAGCTCGGAGGTTTACGAGCAGTACTTC.

The rearrangement links TRBV30 to TRBJ2-7, with TRBD2 matching over 11 bases. The germline gives CDR1 GTSNPN, CDR2 SVGIG (reference sequence). The CDR3 has 18 amino acids. Unmatched junction bases numbered 17, after V lost 2 bases and J lost 5 bases. CDR3 nucleotide sequence: TGTGCCTGGAGTACCCACAGGACTAGCGGGCCCCGGGGGGACGAGCAGTACTTC. This encodes CAWSTHRTSGPRGDEQYF.

The rearrangement links TRBV14 to TRBJ2-1, with D perhaps matching TRBD1 (5 bases). With 0 bases removed from V and 0 bases from J, the gap between germline ends came to 15 bases. The CDR3 extends over 18 amino acids. Germline loops: CDR1 SGHDN, CDR2 FVKESK. This CDR3 is CASSQDQWTPSSYNEQFF. The CDR3 bases are TGTGCCAGCAGCCAAGATCAATGGACACCAAGCTCCTACAATGAGCAGTTCTTC. Together with reference TRBV14 and TRBJ2-1, the CDR3 gives the full variable domain: EAGVTQFPSHSVIEKGQTVTLRCDPISGHDNLYWYRRVMGKEIKFLLHFVKESKQDESGMPNNRFLAERTGGTYSTLKVQPAELEDSGVYFCASSQDQWTPSSYNEQFFGPGTRLTVL.

The chain carries TRBV7-9 and TRBJ1-6, with D uncertain. V gave up 2 bases and J gave up 0 bases, with 8 bases separating them. Germline V gene lookup returns CDR1 SEHNR and CDR2 FQNEAQ (reference sequence). This CDR3 has 16 amino acids. The CDR3 region is CASSLSGSSYNSPLHF. DNA for the CDR3: TGTGCCAGCAGCTTATCCGGGAGCTCCTATAATTCACCCCTCCACTTT.

J is TRBJ1-4 and V is TRBV4-2, with D perhaps TRBD1 (5 bases). Germline CDR1 reads LGHNA; CDR2 reads YNFKEQ. Trimming removed 3 bases from V and 3 bases from J, with 11 bases in between. The CDR3 contains 15 residues. The CDR3 reads CASSHSREANEKLFF. The CDR3 DNA sequence: TGTGCCAGCAGCCATTCCAGGGAAGCTAATGAAAAACTGTTTTTT.

The genes are TRBV5-4 and TRBJ2-7; 7 nucleotides match TRBD1. This CDR3 has 14 amino acids. Germline CDR1 SGHNT, CDR2 YYREEE (reference sequence). The V and J ends lost 5 bases and 2 bases, in that order; junction bases with no gene match: 7. CDR3 DNA: TGTGCCAGCAGTTCGGGGACAGTTCCCTACGAGCAGTACTTC. Residues: CASSSGTVPYEQYF.